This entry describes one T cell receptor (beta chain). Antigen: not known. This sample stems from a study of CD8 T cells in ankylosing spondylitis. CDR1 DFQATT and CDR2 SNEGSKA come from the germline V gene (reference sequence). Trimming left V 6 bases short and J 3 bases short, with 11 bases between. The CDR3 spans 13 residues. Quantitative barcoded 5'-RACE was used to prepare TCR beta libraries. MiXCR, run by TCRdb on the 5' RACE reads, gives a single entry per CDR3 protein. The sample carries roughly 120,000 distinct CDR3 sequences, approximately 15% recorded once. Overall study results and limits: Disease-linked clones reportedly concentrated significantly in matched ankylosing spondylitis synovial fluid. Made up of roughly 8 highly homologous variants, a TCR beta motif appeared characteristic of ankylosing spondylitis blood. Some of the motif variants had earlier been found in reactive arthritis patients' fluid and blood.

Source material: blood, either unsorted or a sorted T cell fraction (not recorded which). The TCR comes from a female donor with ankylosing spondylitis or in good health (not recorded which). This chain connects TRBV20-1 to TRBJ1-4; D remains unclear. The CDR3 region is CSARTVANEKLFF. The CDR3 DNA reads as TGCAGTGCGAGGACTGTAGCTAATGAAAAACTGTTTTTT.